Listed below are T cell receptor beta chains from one sample, sequenced in a study of technical replicates of blood from several donors. Sequencing was performed with immunoSEQ multiplex PCR; in TCRdb, only in-frame clones are kept and a portion is missing. Of approximately 70,000 clones listed, around 97% are singletons. What was sequenced was T cells isolated from PBMCs. These receptors were collected from a human donor in good health. Both conserved end residues are part of each CDR3. A D gene is named only where the DNA matches it firmly. Only some rows state a clone size, as once, few, many or a class for expanded clones.

D gene	CDR3 length	clone size	V gene	J gene	CDR3 protein	CDR3 DNA
-	14	-	TRBV6-5	TRBJ2-3	CASSYAVSTDTQYF	TGTGCCAGCAGTTATGCGGTTAGCACAGATACGCAGTATTTT
-	14	-	TRBV11-2	TRBJ1-1	CASSLALMNTEAFF	TGTGCCAGCAGCTTAGCACTCATGAACACTGAAGCTTTCTTT
-	20	-	TRBV5-5	TRBJ1-6	CASSQGGTEDTGRYNSPLHF	TGTGCCAGCAGCCAGGGAGGGACCGAGGACACAGGACGTTATAATTCACCCCTCCACTTT
TRBD1	14	-	TRBV6-6	TRBJ2-7	CASSPDRRPYEQYF	TGTGCCAGCAGCCCGGACAGGAGACCCTACGAGCAGTACTTC
TRBD2	18	-	TRBV7-8	TRBJ2-7	CASSLSSGRAGATYEQYF	TGTGCCAGCAGCTTATCTAGTGGAAGGGCGGGAGCAACCTACGAGCAGTACTTC
-	17	-	TRBV4-1	TRBJ1-1	CASSQDEVGGWNTEAFF	TGCGCCAGCAGCCAAGATGAGGTTGGAGGGTGGAACACTGAAGCTTTCTTT
TRBD2	14	-	TRBV28	TRBJ2-3	CASSLGLAIDTQYF	TGTGCCAGCAGTTTGGGACTAGCAATAGATACGCAGTATTTT
TRBD2	15	-	TRBV10-1	TRBJ2-7	CASSEPTEGLDEQYF	TGCGCCAGCAGCGAACCCACAGAGGGACTAGACGAGCAGTACTTC
-	12	-	TRBV2	TRBJ2-7	CASLSAWYEQYF	TGTGCCAGCCTGAGTGCGTGGTACGAGCAGTACTTC
TRBD1	17	-	TRBV27	TRBJ1-4	CASSPSIWGQEVEKLFF	TGTGCCAGCAGTCCTAGTATTTGGGGACAGGAGGTTGAAAAACTGTTTTTT
TRBD2	12	-	TRBV28	TRBJ2-1	CASSFEGASGFF	TGTGCCAGCAGTTTTGAAGGGGCTAGCGGGTTCTTC
-	15	-	TRBV7-8	TRBJ2-7	CASSLAQQGTYEQYF	TGTGCCAGCAGCTTAGCGCAGCAGGGAACCTACGAGCAGTACTTC
-	16	-	TRBV10-3	TRBJ2-5	CAISDMQGLHQETQYF	TGTGCCATCAGTGATATGCAGGGATTACACCAAGAGACCCAGTACTTC
-	14	-	TRBV6-5	TRBJ2-7	CASSYMRGLYEQYF	TGTGCCAGCAGTTATATGCGGGGCTTGTACGAGCAGTACTTC
-	15	once	TRBV11-2	TRBJ2-7	CASTDYQGSSYEQYF	TGTGCCAGCACCGATTATCAGGGATCCTCCTACGAGCAGTACTTC
-	11	-	TRBV6-4	TRBJ2-4	CATSDRNIQYF	TGTGCCACCTCGGACAGAAACATTCAGTACTTC
TRBD1	15	-	TRBV5-4	TRBJ1-2	CASSPQGTGYYGYTF	TGTGCCAGCAGCCCCCAAGGGACAGGGTATTATGGCTACACCTTC
TRBD1	17	-	TRBV19	TRBJ1-5	CASSIGTGARSNQPQHF	TGTGCCAGTAGTATAGGTACAGGGGCCAGAAGCAATCAGCCCCAGCATTTT
-	11	-	TRBV6-5	TRBJ1-1	CASTRDTEAFF	TGTGCCAGCACACGGGACACTGAAGCTTTCTTT
-	15	once	TRBV7-2	TRBJ1-5	CASSLGPTRNQPQHF	TGTGCCAGCAGCTTAGGACCGACACGGAATCAGCCCCAGCATTTT
-	15	-	TRBV7-9	TRBJ2-1	CASSFEKLAYNEQFF	TGTGCCAGCAGCTTCGAGAAGTTGGCCTACAATGAGCAGTTCTTC
-	15	-	TRBV25-1	TRBJ2-1	CASSESGGSSSEQFF	TGTGCCAGCAGTGAATCAGGAGGTAGCTCGAGTGAGCAGTTCTTC
-	13	-	TRBV19	TRBJ1-1	CASSIGQDTEAFF	TGTGCCAGTAGTATAGGTCAGGATACTGAAGCTTTCTTT
-	14	-	TRBV29-1	TRBJ2-5	CSVGYAEGPETQYF	TGCAGCGTTGGTTACGCGGAGGGGCCAGAGACCCAGTACTTC
-	17	-	TRBV28	TRBJ2-1	CAGTTGGSAGVGNEQFF	TGTGCCGGGACGACAGGGGGTTCAGCGGGAGTCGGGAATGAGCAGTTCTTC
-	15	-	TRBV21-1	TRBJ1-2	CASSKTGGGNYGYTF	TGTGCCAGCAGCAAAACAGGGGGCGGTAACTATGGCTACACCTTC
TRBD2	19	-	TRBV9	TRBJ2-7	CASSPRSGLAGGPSYEQYF	TGTGCCAGCAGCCCTAGGTCGGGACTAGCGGGAGGGCCATCCTACGAGCAGTACTTC
-	14	-	TRBV5-1	TRBJ2-5	CASSLARQGETQYF	TGCGCCAGCAGCTTGGCTCGGCAGGGGGAGACCCAGTACTTC
TRBD1	14	-	TRBV4-2	TRBJ1-4	CASSQGDRDEKLFF	TGTGCCAGCAGCCAAGGGGACAGGGATGAAAAACTGTTTTTT
-	13	-	TRBV6-6	TRBJ1-2	CASSIDRPYGYTF	TGTGCCAGCAGTATTGACAGGCCCTATGGCTACACCTTC
-	16	-	TRBV4-1	TRBJ1-1	CASSQLSLLLNTEAFF	TGCGCCAGCAGCCAACTGTCTCTCTTGTTGAACACTGAAGCTTTCTTT
TRBD2	14	-	TRBV5-4	TRBJ2-5	CASSTRTRTETQYF	TGTGCCAGCAGCACACGGACTAGGACGGAGACCCAGTACTTC
TRBD1	14	-	TRBV19	TRBJ1-5	CASSYKQGYQPQHF	TGTGCCAGTAGTTACAAACAGGGGTATCAGCCCCAGCATTTT
-	17	-	TRBV27	TRBJ2-1	CASSLLAQTPSYNEQFF	TGTGCCAGCAGTTTATTAGCCCAGACCCCCTCCTACAATGAGCAGTTCTTC
-	14	-	TRBV2	TRBJ2-1	CASLRGPAVREQFF	TGTGCCAGCCTAAGGGGTCCGGCGGTTCGAGAGCAGTTCTTC
-	15	-	TRBV28	TRBJ1-3	CASSFAWDTSNTIYF	TGTGCCAGCAGTTTTGCCTGGGACACCTCTAACACCATATATTTT
TRBD1	14	-	TRBV2	TRBJ1-4	CASEGGTGGEKLFF	TGTGCCAGCGAGGGTGGGACAGGGGGTGAAAAACTGTTTTTT
-	14	-	TRBV6-5	TRBJ2-3	CASRRAVTTDTQYF	TGTGCCAGCAGACGAGCGGTGACCACAGATACGCAGTATTTT
TRBD1	15	-	TRBV6-1	TRBJ1-1	CATLSRDRGNTEAFF	TGTGCCACCTTGTCACGGGACAGGGGGAACACTGAAGCTTTCTTT
-	12	-	TRBV28	TRBJ2-7	CASSLSLAPQYF	TGTGCCAGCAGTTTATCCCTAGCACCGCAGTACTTC
-	14	-	TRBV11-2	TRBJ2-1	CASSLADLANEQFF	TGTGCCAGCAGCTTAGCGGACCTAGCTAATGAGCAGTTCTTC
-	14	-	TRBV7-2	TRBJ1-1	CASSLANLVTEAFF	TGTGCCAGCAGCTTAGCGAACTTGGTCACTGAAGCTTTCTTT
TRBD2	15	-	TRBV15	TRBJ2-3	CATSTRGGAGDTQYF	TGTGCCACCAGCACTCGCGGGGGGGCCGGGGATACGCAGTATTTT
-	12	-	TRBV7-2	TRBJ1-2	CASSLQGYGYTF	TGTGCCAGCAGCTTACAGGGTTATGGCTACACCTTC
-	15	-	TRBV7-9	TRBJ2-2	CASSPTGRDTGELFF	TGTGCCAGCAGCCCGACAGGAAGAGACACCGGGGAGCTGTTTTTT